A single sample gave rise to the 21 T cell receptor beta chains below, sequenced in a study of cytomegalovirus exposure and HLA in healthy donors. 13 Jbeta primers and 60 Vbeta primers were used for the PCR. Generated by immunoSEQ multiplex PCR, the TCRdb table keeps only in-frame clones and is missing some. The sample yields some 150,000 clones, roughly 9.7% seen once. Sample: PBMCs. Every receptor here comes from a man in his forties or fifties in good health and CMV-seronegative.

The chain recombines TRBV4-1 with TRBJ2-1, with 8 positions matching TRBD2. CDR3 length equals 15 residues. The germline CDR1 and CDR2 sequences are MGHRA and YSYEKL. J gave up 6 bases and V 1 base, and 5 bases lay outside the gene matches. This CDR3 reads CASSQGRLAGNEQFF. In DNA form, the CDR3 reads TGCGCCAGCAGCCAAGGAAGGCTAGCGGGCAATGAGCAGTTCTTC.

This clone occurred a few times. V usage is TRBV5-6 and J usage is TRBJ2-3, with 14 bases fitting TRBD2. CDR1 is SGHDT and CDR2 is YYEEEE in the germline V gene. The CDR3 is 16 amino acids. J lost 5 bases, V lost 4 bases, and 6 bases had no gene match. The CDR3 sequence is CASSPGLAGALDTQYF. CDR3 nucleotide sequence: TGTGCCAGCAGCCCGGGACTAGCGGGAGCGTTAGATACGCAGTATTTT. Full variable domain (missing parts from reference TRBV5-6 and TRBJ2-3): DAGVTQSPTHLIKTRGQQVTLRCSPKSGHDTVSWYQQALGQGPQFIFQYYEEEERQRGNFPDRFSGHQFPNYSSELNVNALLLGDSALYLCASSPGLAGALDTQYFGPGTRLTVL.

The chain has TRBV7-2 and TRBJ1-1, with D perhaps TRBD1 (6 bases). The CDR3 covers 14 residues. Trimming shortened V by 1 base and J by 4 bases, and 10 bases separated the two germline ends. Looked up from germline, CDR1 is SGHTA and CDR2 is FQGNSA. CDR3 region: CASSLGQGTTEAFF. CDR3 DNA sequence: TGTGCCAGCAGCTTAGGGCAGGGGACCACTGAAGCTTTCTTT.

The chain combines TRBV25-1 with TRBJ2-3, with TRBD2 matching 7 bases. The CDR3 spans 14 residues. With 7 bases clipped from V and 3 bases from J, the junction kept 7 bases outside the gene matches. The V gene's germline CDR1 is MGHDK and CDR2 SYGVNS. As DNA, the CDR3 is TGTGCCAGCACCCTCCAGGGAGGGACAGATACGCAGTATTTT. Translated: CASTLQGGTDTQYF. The whole variable domain, filled in from reference TRBV25-1 and TRBJ2-3, reads EADIYQTPRYLVIGTGKKITLECSQTMGHDKMYWYQQDPGMELHLIHYSYGVNSTEKGDLSSESTVSRIRTEHFPLTLESARPSHTSQYLCASTLQGGTDTQYFGPGTRLTVL.

This clone was seen only a few times. The V gene is TRBV19, the J gene TRBJ1-1, with TRBD1 matching over 7 bases. The V gene end was trimmed by 1 base and the J gene end by 10 bases; junction bases not matched to a gene: 12. Germline values: CDR1 LNHDA, CDR2 SQIVND (reference sequence). CDR3 length equals 15 residues. CDR3 protein: CASSIGGRGETGAFF. CDR3 nucleotides: TGTGCCAGTAGTATAGGCGGCAGGGGGGAAACGGGAGCTTTCTTT.

The chain joins TRBV5-1 to TRBJ2-1, with 10 bases that match TRBD1. The CDR3 loop spans 15 amino acids. Germline loops: CDR1 SGHRS, CDR2 YFSETQ. The ends lost 2 bases at V and 7 bases at J; junction bases unmatched: 6. CDR3 region: CASSFRDRGVNEQFF. CDR3 DNA sequence: TGCGCCAGCAGCTTCCGGGACAGGGGCGTGAATGAGCAGTTCTTC.

This clone turned up a few times. The rearrangement joins TRBV7-3 to TRBJ2-7, with a tentative D call TRBD1 (5 bases). Germline V gene lookup returns CDR1 SGHTA and CDR2 FQGTGA. The CDR3 length is 13 residues. V was cut by 3 bases and J by 1 base, with 7 bases left in between. CDR3 DNA sequence: TGTGCCAGCAGCTTTGACAGTTCCTACGAGCAGTACTTC. Its protein product is CASSFDSSYEQYF.

A word on this clone: The conserved phenylalanine or tryptophan is not found at the CDR3 terminus, so this likely reflects a read error. V usage is TRBV29-1 and J usage is TRBJ1-3; no clear D. Trimming pared 4 bases from V and 0 bases from J, leaving 7 bases between. In germline, CDR1 is SQVTM, CDR2 ANQGSEA. This CDR3 is built from 13 residues. The CDR3 region has the DNA TGCAGCGTTGTGAGAGACTCTGGAAACACCATATATTCT. The encoded protein is CSVVRDSGNTIYS.

The chain links TRBV7-2 to TRBJ2-3; 13 bases are a match to TRBD2. The CDR3 is 16 amino acids. Trimming took 1 base from V and 3 from J; bases not matched to a gene: 1. The germline V gene has CDR1 SGHTA and CDR2 FQGNSA. CDR3 bases: TGTGCCAGCAGCTTAGGACTAGCGGGGGGTACAGATACGCAGTATTTT. Protein: CASSLGLAGGTDTQYF.

This clone was seen more than once but under ten times. The chain couples TRBV6-5 to TRBJ2-3; 10 nucleotides match TRBD2. V shed 2 bases, J shed 2 bases, and the junction held 4 bases outside the gene matches. CDR1 MNHEY and CDR2 SVGAGI come from the germline V gene. This CDR3 is 16 amino acids long. The CDR3 spells CASSYPAGGTTDTQYF. The CDR3 DNA reads TGTGCCAGCAGTTACCCAGCGGGAGGGACCACAGATACGCAGTATTTT.

With respect to this clone: One end of the junction varies from germline; a read error may be responsible. V gene TRBV7-7 combines with J gene TRBJ1-4; D uncertain. From germline, CDR1 is SSHAT and CDR2 FNYEAQ (reference sequence). The CDR3 is 15 amino acids. CDR3: CASSPGGGQKEKLFF. The CDR3 nucleotides are TGTGCTAGCAGCCCCGGAGGAGGCCAGAAGGAAAAACTGTTTTTT. Based on the CDR3 plus reference TRBV7-7 and TRBJ1-4, the full variable domain is GAGVSQSPRYKVTKRGQDVTLRCDPISSHATLYWYQQALGQGPEFLTYFNYEAQPDKSGLPSDRFSAERPEGSISTLTIQRTEQRDSAMYRCASSPGGGQKEKLFFGSGTQLSVL.

This clone was counted between two and nine times. The V call is TRBV19, the J call TRBJ2-7; D may be TRBD2 (6 bases). The V gene lost 5 bases and the J gene lost 6 bases, with 8 bases spanning the gap. Per the germline V gene, CDR1 is LNHDA and CDR2 is SQIVND (reference sequence). This CDR3 contains 11 residues. In DNA form, the CDR3 reads TGTGCCAGTAGTGGAGGGGTCGAGCAGTACTTC. It is translated as CASSGGVEQYF.

CDR3 loop: CASIPDPGVNQPQHF. For the CDR3, the DNA is TGTGCCAGCATCCCTGACCCCGGGGTCAATCAGCCCCAGCATTTT. V is TRBV6-1 and J is TRBJ1-5; D uncertain. There are 15 residues in the CDR3. Trimming cost V 7 bases and J 3 bases, with 16 bases left between them. Germline CDR1 reads MNHNS; CDR2 reads SASEGT.

J is TRBJ1-2 and V is TRBV27; D remains ambiguous. CDR1 MNHEY and CDR2 SMNVEV come from the germline V gene (reference sequence). The CDR3 consists of 15 residues. The V and J ends lost 5 bases and 0 bases respectively, with 13 bases between them. The CDR3 sequence: CASSPDFRPNYGYTF. The CDR3 DNA sequence: TGTGCCAGCAGTCCAGACTTTAGGCCTAACTATGGCTACACCTTC.

This clone occurred a few times. This rearrangement joins TRBV19 to TRBJ2-1, with 11 bases fitting TRBD2. Germline CDR1 reads LNHDA; CDR2 reads SQIVND (reference sequence). Trimming cost V 3 bases and J 3 bases; bases outside gene matches: 13. CDR3 length equals 19 residues. CDR3 in amino acids: CASSISASGGPTLYNEQFF. In DNA, the CDR3 is TGTGCCAGTAGTATTTCGGCTAGCGGGGGGCCAACTCTCTACAATGAGCAGTTCTTC.

The chain joins TRBV7-8 to TRBJ1-2; a weak D match, TRBD1 (5 bases). The CDR3 loop spans 15 amino acids. V was cut by 1 base and J by 4 bases, with 13 bases left in between. Germline CDR1 reads SGHVS; CDR2 reads FQNEAQ. CDR3 in DNA: TGTGCCAGCAGCTTAGAGCTCGGGGGGGGCTATGGCTACACCTTC. This gives the protein CASSLELGGGYGYTF.

This clone was found a few times. CDR3 in DNA: TGTGCCAGCAGTTTATCGGGTCTAGCGGGAGCCTACGAGCAGTACTTC. Encoded protein: CASSLSGLAGAYEQYF. This chain uses TRBV27 with TRBJ2-7; 10 bases fit TRBD2. After removal of 0 bases from V and 2 bases from J, the junction contained 4 bases not matched to a gene. Germline lookup yields CDR1 MNHEY and CDR2 SMNVEV (reference sequence). The CDR3 contains 16 residues.

Only a few counts were recorded for this clone. The chain uses TRBV29-1 and TRBJ1-4, with no clear D. The ends were cut back, 5 bases at V and 4 bases at J, with 5 bases in the middle. The CDR3 loop spans 11 amino acids. Per the germline V gene, CDR1 is SQVTM and CDR2 is ANQGSEA. In nucleotides, the CDR3 is TGCAGCGTTCGTTATAATGAAAAACTGTTTTTT. Translated, it gives CSVRYNEKLFF.

This clone was counted a few times. The V and J genes are TRBV9 and TRBJ2-3, with D perhaps matching TRBD1 (6 bases). The germline gives CDR1 SGDLS, CDR2 YYNGEE. CDR3 size: 14 residues. Trimming stripped 3 bases from V and 1 base from J, with 9 bases between. The CDR3 DNA is TGTGCCAGCAGCGCGGGACACCGCACAGATACGCAGTATTTT. Its translation is CASSAGHRTDTQYF.

This clone has only a few counts. CDR3 in DNA: TGCGCCAGCAGCAGGGGGGACAGGATGAACACTGAAGCTTTCTTT. Amino acid sequence: CASSRGDRMNTEAFF. This chain connects TRBV5-1 to TRBJ1-1; 8 bases fit TRBD1. Germline loops: CDR1 SGHRS, CDR2 YFSETQ. The CDR3 extends over 15 amino acids. J gave up 0 bases and V 4 bases, and 5 bases lay outside the gene matches.

The V and J genes are TRBV7-2 and TRBJ1-3; no reliable D call. CDR3 length equals 13 residues. Germline CDR1 is SGHTA and CDR2 is FQGNSA. The ends were cut back, 5 bases at V and 12 bases at J, with 17 bases in the middle. The CDR3 DNA reads as TGTGCCAGCAGCCCCGGATATATCAGCGGCATATATTTT. It is translated as CASSPGYISGIYF.